The entry below describes one TCR beta chain. Its antigen is not known. An end of the junction does not agree with germline; a read error may underlie this. This sample was included in a study of molecular identifiers for immune sequencing clone quantification. General study results and limits: Underestimated sizes of highly expanded clones could result from identical TCR molecules that share a barcode.

CDR3 size: 16 residues. CDR1 SGHDT and CDR2 YYEEEE come from the germline V gene. Previously reported methods and listed TCR primers produced the bulk TCR libraries. TCRdb recomputed calls from the PCR reads with MiXCR, one row per CDR3 protein. The repertoire has about 630,000 distinct CDR3 sequences, around 25% of them found once; the top ten carry about 0.84%. The origin of this receptor is a human donor in good health. Some libraries in this study had Jurkat cell RNA spiked in. The V gene is TRBV5-6, the J gene TRBJ2-6; 8 positions agree with TRBD1. Sequencing used naive CD8+ T cells from blood, with Jurkat cell RNA spiked in. Regarding subset: FACS-sorted CD8+CD4-CCR7+CD45RA+ naive T cells. Here the CDR3 DNA reads TGTGCCAGCAGCTTGGACAGGGGGTTGGGGGTCAACGTCCTGACTTTC. Its protein product is CASSLDRGLGVNVLTF. The full variable domain, in which reference TRBV5-6 and TRBJ2-6 provide the parts outside the CDR3, is DAGVTQSPTHLIKTRGQQVTLRCSPKSGHDTVSWYQQALGQGPQFIFQYYEEEERQRGNFPDRFSGHQFPNYSSELNVNALLLGDSALYLCASSLDRGLGVNVLTFGAGSRLTVL.